These 26 T cell receptor beta chains were all obtained from the same sample, sequenced in a study of T cells in Graves' hyperthyroidism and ophthalmopathy. RNA transcripts served as the template for amplifying TCR beta CDR3 regions. Carried out on the TCR CDR3, a first-round RT-PCR used the HTBI primer set. One entry per CDR3 protein, called by TCRdb with MiXCR from the multiplex PCR reads. This sample has fewer than 700,000 distinct CDR3 sequences, with around 15% found just once. Sequences were obtained from blood. All receptors come from a woman in her twenties or thirties with Graves' hyperthyroidism.

CDR3 loop: CASSVESNYGYTF. The CDR3 region has the DNA TGTGCCAGCAGCGTAGAGAGTAACTATGGCTACACCTTC. The chain employs TRBV9 and TRBJ1-2; D not certain. The V gene lost 0 bases and the J gene lost 1 base, with 4 bases spanning the gap. The CDR3 covers 13 residues. Per the germline V gene, CDR1 is SGDLS and CDR2 is YYNGEE. Complete variable domain (other parts from reference TRBV9 and TRBJ1-2): DSGVTQTPKHLITATGQRVTLRCSPRSGDLSVYWYQQSLDQGLQFLIQYYNGEERAKGNILERFSAQQFPDLHSELNLSSLELGDSALYFCASSVESNYGYTFGSGTRLTVV.

The rearrangement joins TRBV19 to TRBJ2-2; 8 bases line up with TRBD1. This CDR3 spans 16 amino acids. The germline gives CDR1 LNHDA, CDR2 SQIVND (reference sequence). With V trimmed by 5 bases and J by 3 bases, 8 bases remained unmatched. CDR3 residues: CASSQGQAGYTGELFF. CDR3 sequence (DNA): TGTGCCAGTAGTCAGGGACAGGCAGGATACACCGGGGAGCTGTTTTTT.

The chain links TRBV20-1 to TRBJ2-3; TRBD2 aligns across 9 bases. Per germline, CDR1 DFQATT and CDR2 SNEGSKA (reference sequence). The CDR3 consists of 16 residues. Germline trimming cut 4 bases from V and 2 bases from J; bases unmatched to any gene: 10. For the CDR3, the DNA is TGCAGTGCTATTCCCCTAGCGGGATCAATCACAGATACGCAGTATTTT. Amino acids: CSAIPLAGSITDTQYF.

This rearrangement joins TRBV18 to TRBJ2-7; 8 nucleotides align to TRBD2. V gave up 0 bases and J gave up 1 base; unmatched junction bases: 5. CDR3 length: 16 amino acids. CDR1 KGHSH and CDR2 LQKENI come from the germline V gene. Written as DNA, the CDR3 is TGTGCCAGCTCACCACCGAACCTAGCGGGTTCCTACGAGCAGTACTTC. Protein product: CASSPPNLAGSYEQYF.

This clonotype was counted a few times. The chain joins TRBV5-6 to TRBJ2-7; no clear D. The CDR3 is made up of 13 amino acids. The germline V and J ends were trimmed by 1 base and 3 bases, with 8 bases remaining between them. Germline V gives CDR1 SGHDT, CDR2 YYEEEE. The CDR3 loop reads CASSLNGNYEQYF. The DNA for the CDR3 is TGTGCCAGCAGCTTGAATGGGAACTACGAGCAGTACTTC.

This clonotype was observed at least ten times. V usage is TRBV12-3 or TRBV12-4 and J usage is TRBJ1-5; 9 bases agree with TRBD1. V dropped 6 bases and J dropped 7; count of bases not matched to a gene: 13. This CDR3 is built from 16 residues. Here the CDR3 DNA reads TGTGCCAGCAGCCCACCCGGACAGGGGAGGATGCAGCCCCAGCATTTT. It is translated as CASSPPGQGRMQPQHF.

In this sample, this clonotype turned up many times. The gene calls are TRBV5-4 and TRBJ2-3; TRBD2 aligns across 14 bases. This CDR3 has 17 residues. The V gene's germline CDR1 is SGHNT and CDR2 YYREEE (reference sequence). Trimming at V came to 4 bases and at J to 1 base, leaving 5 bases not matched to a gene. The DNA for the CDR3 is TGTGCCAGCAGCCCACCGGGACTAGCGGGGGGCACAGATACGCAGTATTTT. Translated: CASSPPGLAGGTDTQYF.

This clonotype was detected many times. In DNA, the CDR3 is TGCAGTGCTAGAAACAGGGACAGCTACAATGAGCAGTTCTTC. Residues: CSARNRDSYNEQFF. V usage is TRBV20-1 and J usage is TRBJ2-1, with 7 bases aligning to TRBD1. The CDR3 is made up of 14 amino acids. The V gene's germline CDR1 is DFQATT and CDR2 SNEGSKA (reference sequence). The V segment lost 2 bases and the J segment 3 bases; nucleotides outside the gene matches: 4.

The chain employs TRBV4-3 and TRBJ1-6; D remains unclear. The CDR3 length is 14 residues. Germline V CDR1 and CDR2: LGHNA, YSLEER. Trimming took 1 base from V and 9 from J, leaving 10 bases between them. CDR3 sequence reads: CASSQVGFGSPLHF. The CDR3 region has the DNA TGCGCCAGCAGCCAAGTCGGCTTCGGTTCACCCCTCCACTTT.

This clonotype was seen at least ten times. The chain carries TRBV10-3 and TRBJ1-1, with unresolved D. Germline V gives CDR1 ENHRY, CDR2 SYGVKD. V lost 2 bases, J lost 11 bases, and 9 bases lay in between. The CDR3 is made up of 11 amino acids. CDR3 amino acids: CAISEGNWAFF. DNA of the CDR3: TGTGCCATCAGTGAGGGCAACTGGGCTTTCTTT.

CDR3 in amino acids: CASTTPGQSNSPLHF. In nucleotides, the CDR3 is TGTGCCAGTACCACACCGGGACAGAGTAATTCACCCCTCCACTTT. The V gene is TRBV19, the J gene TRBJ1-6; 7 nucleotides match TRBD1. The CDR3 contains 15 residues. Germline CDR1 reads LNHDA; CDR2 reads SQIVND (reference sequence). The trim removed 7 bases at V and 6 bases at J, leaving 9 bases unmatched.

This clonotype was counted many times. The rearrangement links TRBV29-1 to TRBJ2-7; 7 bases are shared with TRBD1. CDR1 is SQVTM, CDR2 ANQGSEA, per germline. V lost 5 bases and J lost 4; bases outside the gene matches: 8. This CDR3 is 13 amino acids long. CDR3 DNA: TGCAGCGTTCAGGGGGAAGTACTTTACGAGCAGTACTTC. It yields the protein CSVQGEVLYEQYF.

This clonotype showed up many times. The chain carries TRBV12-3 or TRBV12-4 and TRBJ1-1; D may be TRBD1 (5 bases). V gave up 3 bases and J gave up 11 bases, with 13 bases separating them. The CDR3 has 12 amino acids. CDR3 DNA sequence: TGTGCCAGCAGTTTGGGACCGGGACTCGCTTTCTTT. This translates into CASSLGPGLAFF.

Ten or more counts support this clonotype. The chain employs TRBV7-2 and TRBJ2-5, with D possibly being TRBD1 (5 bases). Germline CDR1 reads SGHTA; CDR2 reads FQGNSA. V was pared by 6 bases and J by 3 bases, with 11 bases between. The length of the CDR3 is 13 residues. As DNA, the CDR3 is TGTGCCAGCAGTCTAACAGGAAAAGAGACCCAGTACTTC. It encodes CASSLTGKETQYF.

This clonotype was observed at least ten times. The CDR3 DNA reads as TGTGCCAGCAGTTACTCCGGGACTTCTTCCGGCGAGCAGTACTTC. This encodes CASSYSGTSSGEQYF. This chain uses TRBV6-5 with TRBJ2-7, with D possibly TRBD2 on 6 matching bases. With 0 bases removed from V and 6 bases from J, the gap between germline ends came to 15 bases. Germline lookup yields CDR1 MNHEY and CDR2 SVGAGI. This CDR3 region has 15 residues.

This clonotype came up many times. The rearrangement uses TRBV30 and TRBJ2-7; D not resolved. This CDR3 region has 12 residues. Trimming took 0 bases from V and 7 from J, leaving 10 bases between them. Germline CDR1 reads GTSNPN; CDR2 reads SVGIG (reference sequence). CDR3 protein: CAWSVGMWEQYF. For the CDR3, the DNA is TGTGCCTGGAGTGTCGGTATGTGGGAGCAGTACTTC.

This clonotype was seen many times. CDR3 sequence (DNA): TGCAGTGCTACTAGACAGGGGCCGGCTAGCGGGGCCTACGAGCAGTACTTC. Its protein is CSATRQGPASGAYEQYF. V is TRBV20-1 and J is TRBJ2-7; a weak D match, TRBD2 (9 bases). The germline V gene encodes CDR1 DFQATT and CDR2 SNEGSKA (reference sequence). Trimming removed 4 bases from V and 2 bases from J, with 24 bases in between. The CDR3 loop spans 17 amino acids.

This clonotype was counted a few times. This chain links TRBV2 with TRBJ1-2; D is uncertain. CDR1 is SNHLY, CDR2 FYNNEI, per germline. With 3 bases removed from V and 6 bases from J, the gap between germline ends came to 14 bases. The CDR3 sequence is 14 residues long. The CDR3 loop is CASSDEALRDGYTF. CDR3 bases: TGTGCCAGCAGTGATGAGGCCTTGCGTGATGGCTACACCTTC.

This clonotype appeared many times. V gene TRBV28 combines with J gene TRBJ1-5; a weak D match, TRBD1 (6 bases). The CDR3 runs 14 residues. V dropped 3 bases and J dropped 3 bases, with 9 bases sitting between them. Germline CDR1 and CDR2: MDHEN and SYDVKM. The CDR3 nucleotides read TGTGCCAGCAGTTTGTCAGGGGACAATCAGCCCCAGCATTTT. This sequence encodes CASSLSGDNQPQHF.

Note on this clonotype: No conserved phenylalanine or tryptophan is present at the end of the CDR3, so a read error is the likely explanation. V and J are TRBV19 and TRBJ1-5, with D maybe TRBD1 (6 bases). The CDR3 loop spans 16 amino acids. Per germline, CDR1 LNHDA and CDR2 SQIVND (reference sequence). Trimming shortened V by 6 bases and J by 4 bases, and 19 bases separated the two germline ends. This CDR3 reads CASSRGRKAGNQPQHL. CDR3 sequence (DNA): TGTGCCAGTAGCAGGGGCCGAAAGGCCGGAAATCAGCCCCAGCATCTT.

This chain's CDR3 is CASSSEGLAGTYEQYF. The CDR3 coding sequence is TGTGCCAGCAGCTCAGAGGGACTAGCAGGTACCTACGAGCAGTACTTC. V is TRBV5-5 and J is TRBJ2-7, with 9 bases lining up with TRBD2. The germline V gene encodes CDR1 SGHKS and CDR2 YYEKEE (reference sequence). Trimming cost V 3 bases and J 2 bases; bases outside gene matches: 9. The CDR3 sequence is 16 residues long.

There are a few counts of this clonotype. The gene calls are TRBV24-1 and TRBJ1-5; a weak D match, TRBD1 (5 bases). Germline CDR1 KGHDR, CDR2 SFDVKD. CDR3 length: 14 residues. Trimming took off 4 bases at V and 4 bases at J, with 10 bases between the two ends. Here the CDR3 DNA reads TGTGCCACCAGTGACCTAAAGGGGAATCAGCCCCAGCATTTT. It yields the protein CATSDLKGNQPQHF.

This clonotype was detected ten times or more. The J gene is TRBJ1-4, the V gene TRBV11-2; TRBD1 matches 8 bases. The CDR3 contains 17 residues. The junction had 8 bases not matched to a gene; V was cut back by 1 base and J by 4 bases. Germline V gene sequence: CDR1 SGHAT, CDR2 FQNNGV. CDR3 DNA sequence: TGTGCCAGCAGCTTAGTGGAAACGACAGGGGATAATGAAAAACTGTTTTTT. Translated: CASSLVETTGDNEKLFF.

The gene calls are TRBV19 and TRBJ1-1; a possible D gene is TRBD1 (6 bases). V gave up 2 bases and J gave up 0 bases, with 13 bases separating them. This CDR3 is 16 amino acids long. Germline V lookup: CDR1 LNHDA, CDR2 SQIVND (reference sequence). Here the CDR3 DNA reads TGTGCCAGTAGTATACCCTCGGACAGTCTGAACACTGAAGCTTTCTTT. Amino acids: CASSIPSDSLNTEAFF.

The rearrangement links TRBV9 to TRBJ1-5; the D gene is possibly TRBD1 (6 bases). This CDR3 is 16 amino acids long. V was trimmed by 4 bases and J by 4 bases, leaving 18 bases between them. Germline CDR1 and CDR2: SGDLS and YYNGEE. In nucleotides, the CDR3 is TGTGCCAGCAGCCCCGGGAGAGGGGGGCAAAATCAGCCCCAGCATTTT. Translating it yields CASSPGRGGQNQPQHF.

This clonotype was seen a few times. The chain recombines TRBV20-1 with TRBJ1-5; D unresolved. The CDR3 extends over 16 amino acids. Per the germline V gene, CDR1 is DFQATT and CDR2 is SNEGSKA (reference sequence). Trimming removed 0 bases at V and 0 bases at J, with 12 bases between. As DNA, the CDR3 is TGCAGTGCTAGAGATCCCGGTGGAGGTAGCAATCAGCCCCAGCATTTT. Amino acid sequence: CSARDPGGGSNQPQHF.